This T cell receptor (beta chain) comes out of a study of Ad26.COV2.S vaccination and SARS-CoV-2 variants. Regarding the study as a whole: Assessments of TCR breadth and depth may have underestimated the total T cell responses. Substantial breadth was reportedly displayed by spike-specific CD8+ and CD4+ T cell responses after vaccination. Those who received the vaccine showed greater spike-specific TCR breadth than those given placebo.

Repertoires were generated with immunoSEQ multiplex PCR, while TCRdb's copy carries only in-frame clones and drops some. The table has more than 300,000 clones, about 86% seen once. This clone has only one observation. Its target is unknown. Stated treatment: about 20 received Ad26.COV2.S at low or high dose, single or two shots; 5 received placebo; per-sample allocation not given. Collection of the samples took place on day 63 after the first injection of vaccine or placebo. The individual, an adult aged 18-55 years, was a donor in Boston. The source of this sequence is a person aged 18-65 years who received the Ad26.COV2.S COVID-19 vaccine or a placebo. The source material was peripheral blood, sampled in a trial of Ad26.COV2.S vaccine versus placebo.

In nucleotides, the CDR3 is TGTGCCTGGAACCGGGACAGGGGATACCCAACTAATGAAAAACTGTTTTTT. Translation: CAWNRDRGYPTNEKLFF. The chain joins TRBV30 to TRBJ1-4; 10 nucleotides match TRBD1. CDR1 and CDR2 from the germline V gene are GTSNPN and SVGIG (reference sequence). With V trimmed by 4 bases and J by 0 bases, 8 bases remained unmatched. The CDR3 length is 17 residues. Combining the CDR3 with reference TRBV30 and TRBJ1-4 gives the whole variable domain SQTIHQWPATLVQPVGSPLSLECTVEGTSNPNLYWYRQAAGRGLQLLFYSVGIGQISSEVPQNLSASRPQDRQFILSSKKLLLSDSGFYLCAWNRDRGYPTNEKLFFGSGTQLSVL.